The 29 T cell receptor beta chains presented below share a single source sample, sequenced in a study of molecular identifiers for immune sequencing clone quantification. MiXCR was run by TCRdb on the PCR reads, yielding one entry per CDR3 protein. The table shows around 480,000 distinct CDR3 sequences, with about a fifth occurring only once. Sequenced sample: naive CD8+ T cells from blood, with Jurkat cell RNA spiked in. Subset specified: FACS-sorted CD8+CD4-CCR7+CD45RA+ naive T cells. The source of these receptors is a human donor in good health. Some libraries in this study had Jurkat cell RNA spiked in.

The table lists this clonotype with a few counts. Compared with germline, one end of the junction differs, possibly owing to a read error. V is TRBV7-9 and J is TRBJ2-5; D call uncertain. The CDR3 has 16 amino acids. In germline, CDR1 is SEHNR, CDR2 FQNEAQ (reference sequence). For the CDR3, the DNA is TGTGCCAGCAGCTCAAATATGGGTCACGCACAAGAGGCCCAGTACTTC. Translated: CASSSNMGHAQEAQYF.

The chain uses TRBV29-1 and TRBJ2-1; tentative D call: TRBD1 (6 bases). This CDR3 comprises 12 residues. The ends were cut back, 6 bases at V and 6 bases at J, with 12 bases in the middle. CDR1 SQVTM and CDR2 ANQGSEA come from the germline V gene. The CDR3 sequence is CSVRLDSNEQFF. DNA for the CDR3: TGCAGCGTCAGATTGGACAGCAATGAGCAGTTCTTC.

Of note for this clonotype: Given a much more abundant clone one base away, this may be a read error. The V gene is TRBV4-1, the J gene TRBJ2-5, with D unclear. This CDR3 contains 15 residues. The V gene's germline CDR1 is MGHRA and CDR2 YSYEKL. V gave up 2 bases and J gave up 5 bases, with 15 bases separating them. CDR3 amino acids: CASSQNRAGVETQYF. As DNA, the CDR3 is TGCGCCAGCAGCCAAAATCGGGCCGGCGTCGAGACCCAGTACTTC.

In regard to this clonotype: A read error may explain this, as a much larger clone is one base away. The gene calls are TRBV5-1 and TRBJ1-2; D unresolved. This CDR3 has 13 residues. Germline V gene data show CDR1 as SGHRS and CDR2 as YFSETQ. CDR3 protein: CASGLTNFYGYTF. CDR3 nucleotide sequence: TGCGCCAGCGGCTTAACAAATTTCTATGGCTACACCTTC.

This clonotype has just a few counts. The V and J genes are TRBV20-1 and TRBJ1-2; D remains unclear. The germline V gene has CDR1 DFQATT and CDR2 SNEGSKA (reference sequence). Trimming stripped 4 bases from V and 4 bases from J, with 16 bases between. The CDR3 contains 14 residues. CDR3 sequence (DNA): TGCAGTGCTATATCTCCCCGGGAAGCCTATGGCTACACCTTC. Amino acids: CSAISPREAYGYTF.

A remark on this clonotype: One base away lies a much larger clone, so this may be a sequencing read error. This chain joins TRBV7-2 and TRBJ2-1; D unclear. The germline V gene has CDR1 SGHTA and CDR2 FQGNSA. The CDR3 is 15 amino acids. The DNA for the CDR3 is TGTGCCAGCAGCTTAGTTTGGAGCTCCTACAGTGAGCAGTTCTTC. Translation: CASSLVWSSYSEQFF. Combining the CDR3 with reference TRBV7-2 and TRBJ2-1 gives the whole variable domain GAGVSQSPSNKVTEKGKDVELRCDPISGHTALYWYRQSLGQGLEFLIYFQGNSAPDKSGLPSDRFSAERTGGSVSTLTIQRTQQEDSAVYLCASSLVWSSYSEQFFGPGTRLTVL.

The rearrangement uses TRBV19 and TRBJ1-4; 7 positions match TRBD1. Germline-derived CDR1 and CDR2 are LNHDA and SQIVND (reference sequence). CDR3 length equals 12 residues. With 4 bases clipped from V and 8 bases from J, the junction kept 1 base outside the gene matches. The chain's CDR3 is CASSRGQEKLFF. Written as DNA, the CDR3 is TGTGCCAGTAGTAGGGGACAGGAAAAACTGTTTTTT. Combining the CDR3 with reference TRBV19 and TRBJ1-4 gives the whole variable domain DGGITQSPKYLFRKEGQNVTLSCEQNLNHDAMYWYRQDPGQGLRLIYYSQIVNDFQKGDIAEGYSVSREKKESFPLTVTSAQKNPTAFYLCASSRGQEKLFFGSGTQLSVL.

CDR3 loop: CSVEEPSYEQYF. Here the CDR3 DNA reads TGCAGCGTTGAAGAACCCTCCTACGAGCAGTACTTC. This chain connects TRBV29-1 to TRBJ2-7; D call uncertain. The germline gives CDR1 SQVTM, CDR2 ANQGSEA. The CDR3 spans 12 residues. V was clipped by 0 bases and J by 0 bases, with 3 bases between them.

This clonotype was seen only a few times. The chain is built from TRBV28 and TRBJ2-5, with TRBD2 identical over 10 bases. CDR3 length: 19 amino acids. CDR1 and CDR2 (germline): MDHEN, SYDVKM. Trimming at V came to 6 bases and at J to 4 bases, leaving 20 bases not matched to a gene. The CDR3 sequence is CASRSPGWAQLAGRETQYF. CDR3 nucleotide sequence: TGTGCCAGCAGATCCCCGGGCTGGGCACAACTAGCGGGACGAGAGACCCAGTACTTC.

This clonotype was counted at least ten times. The chain carries TRBV4-3 and TRBJ2-3, with D perhaps TRBD1 (6 bases). This CDR3 is 16 amino acids long. Trimming pared 1 base from V and 0 bases from J, leaving 11 bases between. Germline V CDR1 and CDR2: LGHNA, YSLEER. Written as DNA, the CDR3 is TGCGCCAGCAGCCAAGCCAGGGGCCCAAGCACAGATACGCAGTATTTT. This codes for CASSQARGPSTDTQYF.

Details on this clonotype: This clone may be a read error of a much larger clone one base away. This chain connects TRBV5-1 to TRBJ2-7; D unresolved. Germline-derived CDR1 and CDR2 are SGHRS and YFSETQ. The CDR3 runs 13 residues. CDR3 bases: TGCGCCAGCAGCTTGGCCGCCAGCTACGAGCAGAACTTC. It is translated as CASSLAASYEQNF.

This clonotype has a handful of counts. This sequence joins TRBV5-5 and TRBJ2-1; D is tentatively TRBD1 or TRBD2 (6 bases each). The CDR3 extends over 15 amino acids. Trimming pared 0 bases from V and 6 bases from J, leaving 13 bases between. Germline CDR1 SGHKS, CDR2 YYEKEE (reference sequence). CDR3 residues: CASSLGGGLRNEQFF. CDR3 nucleotide sequence: TGTGCCAGCAGCTTGGGAGGGGGGCTCCGCAATGAGCAGTTCTTC.

This clonotype turned up a few times. The chain recombines TRBV15 with TRBJ2-2; the D is unclear. This CDR3 has 13 amino acids. Germline CDR1 LNHNV, CDR2 YYDKDF (reference sequence). V lost 4 bases and J 5 bases, leaving 8 bases between the germline ends. The chain's CDR3 is CATSTQDTGELFF. In DNA form, the CDR3 reads TGTGCCACCAGCACCCAGGATACCGGGGAGCTGTTTTTT.

This clonotype was picked up a small number of times. V usage is TRBV11-2 and J usage is TRBJ1-1; D ambiguous. Trimming removed 5 bases at V and 3 bases at J, with 13 bases between. The length of the CDR3 is 14 residues. CDR1 and CDR2 from the germline V gene are SGHAT and FQNNGV. The CDR3 reads CASSPLGSDTEAFF. The CDR3 DNA reads as TGTGCCAGCAGCCCCCTGGGTTCGGACACTGAAGCTTTCTTT.

Many counts were recorded for this clonotype. This rearrangement joins TRBV15 to TRBJ2-5, with D uncertain. Germline V CDR1 and CDR2: LNHNV, YYDKDF (reference sequence). V shed 5 bases and J shed 1 base, with 11 bases lying between them. The CDR3 spans 14 residues. The CDR3 reads CATSSLGSQETQYF. CDR3 DNA: TGTGCCACCAGCTCCCTGGGTAGCCAAGAGACCCAGTACTTC.

V and J are TRBV18 and TRBJ1-1; D gene unclear. The CDR3 is 17 residues long. CDR1 is KGHSH, CDR2 LQKENI, per germline. V lost 0 bases and J lost 3, with 17 bases in between. This CDR3 reads CASSPPASAEPYTEAFF. DNA for the CDR3: TGTGCCAGCTCACCACCAGCGTCGGCAGAACCTTACACTGAAGCTTTCTTT.

This clonotype was recorded at least ten times. This rearrangement joins TRBV7-9 to TRBJ1-6; D is undetermined. V was trimmed by 4 bases and J by 10 bases, leaving 8 bases between them. CDR1 SEHNR and CDR2 FQNEAQ come from the germline V gene (reference sequence). The CDR3 runs 12 residues. CDR3 amino acids: CASSWEGSPLHF. The CDR3 DNA sequence: TGTGCCAGCAGCTGGGAGGGATCACCCCTCCACTTT. Together with reference TRBV7-9 and TRBJ1-6, the CDR3 gives the full variable domain: DTGVSQNPRHKITKRGQNVTFRCDPISEHNRLYWYRQTLGQGPEFLTYFQNEAQLEKSRLLSDRFSAERPKGSFSTLEIQRTEQGDSAMYLCASSWEGSPLHFGNGTRLTVT.

Remarks on this clonotype: A much larger clone lies one base from this, so it may be a read error. The V gene is TRBV5-6, the J gene TRBJ2-4; D is possibly TRBD2 (6 bases). The CDR3 runs 15 residues. Germline CDR1 SGHDT, CDR2 YYEEEE. The CDR3 DNA reads as TGTGCCAGCAGCTTGGAAGGGGAGGCCAAAAACGTTCAGTACTTC. Translating gives CASSLEGEAKNVQYF.

At least ten counts were recorded for this clonotype. The V and J genes are TRBV2 and TRBJ2-7; maybe TRBD1 (6 bases). The germline V gene has CDR1 SNHLY and CDR2 FYNNEI. CDR3 size: 13 residues. Trimming took 6 bases from V and 0 from J, leaving 9 bases between them. The CDR3 loop reads CASRQGSSYEQYF. CDR3 nucleotides: TGTGCCAGCAGACAGGGCAGCTCCTACGAGCAGTACTTC.

V and J are TRBV7-9 and TRBJ2-7; possibly TRBD1 for D (6 bases). The CDR3 is made up of 14 amino acids. Trimming took off 4 bases at V and 6 bases at J, with 16 bases between the two ends. The germline V gene has CDR1 SEHNR and CDR2 FQNEAQ (reference sequence). CDR3 amino acids: CASSSPGTRGEQYF. In DNA form, the CDR3 reads TGTGCCAGCAGCTCGCCCGGGACAAGGGGCGAGCAGTACTTC.

Points on this clonotype: A much larger clone differs by one base, so this may be a read error. The conserved phenylalanine or tryptophan is not found at the CDR3 terminus, so this likely reflects a read error. This rearrangement joins TRBV11-2 to TRBJ2-3; D is uncertain. The V end was cut by 1 base, the J end by 2 bases, with 7 bases between. The CDR3 runs 14 residues. Germline CDR1 reads SGHAT; CDR2 reads FQNNGV. The CDR3 sequence is CASSLASNTDTQYS. For the CDR3, the DNA is TGTGCCAGCAGCTTAGCCAGCAACACAGATACGCAGTATTCT.

The chain has TRBV2 and TRBJ2-1, with TRBD1 identical over 12 bases. Germline V gene sequence: CDR1 SNHLY, CDR2 FYNNEI. The CDR3 is made up of 18 amino acids. Trimming cost V 1 base and J 2 bases; bases outside gene matches: 6. CDR3 bases: TGTGCCAGCAGTGAAGAAGTGGGACAGGGGGCGCCCTACAATGAGCAGTTCTTC. It is translated as CASSEEVGQGAPYNEQFF.

This clonotype was seen only a few times. This chain connects TRBV12-3 or TRBV12-4 to TRBJ2-2; 11 bases are shared with TRBD2. The CDR3 spans 19 residues. After removal of 2 bases from V and 3 bases from J, the junction contained 11 bases not matched to a gene. CDR3 residues: CASSLFLAGGAGYTGELFF. The DNA for the CDR3 is TGTGCCAGCAGTTTATTCCTAGCGGGAGGAGCTGGGTACACCGGGGAGCTGTTTTTT.

The chain combines TRBV4-1 with TRBJ2-3; 10 bases fit TRBD2. The ends lost 1 base at V and 2 bases at J; junction bases unmatched: 3. Germline V lookup: CDR1 MGHRA, CDR2 YSYEKL. This CDR3 comprises 16 residues. The CDR3 protein is CASSQVGLADTDTQYF. The CDR3 nucleotides are TGCGCCAGCAGCCAAGTAGGACTAGCGGACACAGATACGCAGTATTTT.

In its sample, this clonotype was seen many times. V gene TRBV20-1 combines with J gene TRBJ1-3; D may be TRBD1 (5 bases). The germline V gene has CDR1 DFQATT and CDR2 SNEGSKA (reference sequence). With 0 bases removed from V and 5 bases from J, the gap between germline ends came to 11 bases. This CDR3 is built from 14 residues. The CDR3 bases are TGCAGTGCTAGAGAGGCAGGGCTAAGAAACACCATATATTTT. Translation: CSAREAGLRNTIYF.

This clonotype was detected ten times or more. This chain joins TRBV7-9 and TRBJ2-6; TRBD1 is a possible D gene (5 bases). Trimming took 8 bases from V and 3 from J, leaving 11 bases between them. The germline CDR1 and CDR2 sequences are SEHNR and FQNEAQ (reference sequence). The CDR3 runs to 14 residues. The CDR3 DNA sequence: TGTGCCAGCGACTCCAGGGTTGGGGCCAACGTCCTGACTTTC. This codes for CASDSRVGANVLTF. The full variable domain, with the rest looked up from reference TRBV7-9 and TRBJ2-6, is DTGVSQNPRHKITKRGQNVTFRCDPISEHNRLYWYRQTLGQGPEFLTYFQNEAQLEKSRLLSDRFSAERPKGSFSTLEIQRTEQGDSAMYLCASDSRVGANVLTFGAGSRLTVL.

A few counts support this clonotype. For the CDR3, the DNA is TGTGCCAGCAGGGACAGAGTCTACGAGCAGTACTTC. This gives the protein CASRDRVYEQYF. J is TRBJ2-7 and V is TRBV2; perhaps TRBD1 as D (6 bases). CDR3 length: 12 residues. Trimming left V 6 bases short and J 3 bases short, with 9 bases between. Germline CDR1 SNHLY, CDR2 FYNNEI.

Turning to this clonotype: This may stem from a read error, because a much larger clone lies one nucleotide away. The gene calls are TRBV28 and TRBJ2-7; D is possibly TRBD1 (6 bases). The CDR3 runs 15 residues. Deletions cut 6 bases from V and 2 bases from J, with 17 bases between. Germline V gene lookup returns CDR1 MDHEN and CDR2 SYDVKM. The chain's CDR3 is CASRPTATGAYEQYF. Here the CDR3 DNA reads TGTGCCAGCAGGCCCACAGCGACAGGTGCCTACGAGCAGTACTTC.

The table lists this clonotype with a few counts. The chain is built from TRBV2 and TRBJ2-7; D is uncertain. Germline V gene lookup returns CDR1 SNHLY and CDR2 FYNNEI. V was cut by 6 bases and J by 3 bases, with 18 bases left in between. The CDR3 covers 15 residues. This CDR3 reads CASSVGPSGYYEQYF. The CDR3 DNA follows: TGTGCCAGCAGCGTAGGTCCCTCGGGCTACTACGAGCAGTACTTC.